This T cell receptor beta chain comes out of a study of blood T cell repertoires in COVID-19. Overall study context: PBMCs, B-cell-depleted T cells, or T cells were the source of the cDNA or gDNA that made up the material.

Original data processing: The assay estimated nucleated cells by amplifying reference gene primers. Generated by immunoSEQ multiplex PCR, the TCRdb table keeps only in-frame clones and is missing some. The DNA was the basis for D and trimming; V, J and clone size are from that table. The profile shows more than 200,000 clones, about 86% of them singletons. Germline trimming cut 5 bases from V and 9 bases from J; bases unmatched to any gene: 6. The CDR3 totals 13 residues. CDR1 and CDR2 (germline): KGHDR, SFDVKD. The TCR was taken from a woman aged 45-60 years with COVID-19, enrolled during active disease. The chain uses TRBV24-1 and TRBJ2-1; 7 bases match TRBD1. The sample taken for sequencing was peripheral blood. CDR3 DNA: TGTGCCACCAGTGTTAGGGGGCATGGTGAGCAGTTCTTC. Encoded protein: CATSVRGHGEQFF.